The next 23 T cell receptor beta chains were all read from a single sample in a study of cytomegalovirus exposure and HLA in healthy donors. Researchers ran the PCR with 60 Vbeta and 13 Jbeta primers. The table came from immunoSEQ multiplex PCR; TCRdb's copy has only in-frame clones and leaves some out. The data show more than 20,000 clones, about 78% seen once. Sequencing input: PBMCs. The receptors were gathered from a man aged 55 to 70 in good health and CMV-seronegative.

The rearrangement uses TRBV18 and TRBJ2-7; 9 nucleotides agree with TRBD1. The germline V gene encodes CDR1 KGHSH and CDR2 LQKENI. The V gene end was trimmed by 6 bases and the J gene end by 6 bases; junction bases not matched to a gene: 9. This CDR3 is 14 amino acids long. The CDR3 protein is CASSPGTGSGEQYF. CDR3 DNA sequence: TGTGCCAGCTCGCCTGGGACAGGGAGTGGCGAGCAGTACTTC.

This chain connects TRBV11-2 to TRBJ2-1, with 8 bases lining up with TRBD2. The J segment lost 4 bases and the V segment lost 3 bases, leaving 5 bases of the junction unmatched. The CDR3 loop spans 15 amino acids. CDR1 is SGHAT and CDR2 is FQNNGV in the germline V gene. The CDR3 bases are TGTGCCAGCAGCTTCGGCGGGGGGATATACAATGAGCAGTTCTTC. This sequence encodes CASSFGGGIYNEQFF.

The rearrangement links TRBV19 to TRBJ2-5, with D possibly being TRBD1 (6 bases). The DNA end is more similar to TRBJ2-7, so the J call may be wrong. This CDR3 comprises 13 residues. Per germline, CDR1 LNHDA and CDR2 SQIVND (reference sequence). CDR3 amino acids: CASSVGQNYEQYF. The CDR3 DNA is TGTGCCAGTAGTGTCGGACAGAACTACGAGCAGTACTTC.

The chain joins TRBV6-1 to TRBJ2-7; 8 positions agree with TRBD1. V lost 4 bases and J lost 2; bases outside the gene matches: 7. The CDR3 has 15 residues. Germline V CDR1 and CDR2: MNHNS, SASEGT. CDR3 DNA sequence: TGTGCCAGCAGTGCCGGACAGGGCCTACCCTACGAGCAGTACTTC. Translated: CASSAGQGLPYEQYF.

This chain links TRBV7-3 with TRBJ1-5, with no clear D. Germline values: CDR1 SGHTA, CDR2 FQGTGA. Trimming took 5 bases from V and 2 from J, leaving 13 bases between them. The CDR3 is 15 residues long. This CDR3 is CASSRGRSGNQPQHF. CDR3 DNA sequence: TGTGCCAGCAGCCGAGGGAGGTCAGGCAATCAGCCCCAGCATTTT. Based on the CDR3 plus reference TRBV7-3 and TRBJ1-5, the full variable domain is GAGVSQTPSNKVTEKGKYVELRCDPISGHTALYWYRQSLGQGPEFLIYFQGTGAADDSGLPNDRFFAVRPEGSVSTLKIQRTERGDSAVYLCASSRGRSGNQPQHFGDGTRLSIL.

The chain has TRBV28 and TRBJ1-2, with 7 bases that match TRBD1. With V trimmed by 4 bases and J by 3 bases, 5 bases remained unmatched. Germline CDR1 reads MDHEN; CDR2 reads SYDVKM. The length of the CDR3 is 14 residues. CDR3 region: CASSSAGTDYGYTF. CDR3 nucleotide sequence: TGTGCCAGCAGTTCCGCCGGGACAGACTATGGCTACACCTTC.

The gene calls are TRBV28 and TRBJ2-1, with 9 bases lining up with TRBD2. V shed 6 bases and J 0 bases; nucleotides not matched to a gene: 3. The CDR3 contains 15 residues. Germline CDR1 and CDR2: MDHEN and SYDVKM. The CDR3 sequence: CASRRSGSSYNEQFF. In DNA form, the CDR3 reads TGTGCCAGCAGGCGTAGCGGGAGCTCCTACAATGAGCAGTTCTTC.

The genes are TRBV28 and TRBJ1-1, with no clear D. The CDR3 covers 14 residues. Per the germline V gene, CDR1 is MDHEN and CDR2 is SYDVKM. The V and J ends lost 5 bases and 5 bases respectively, with 15 bases between them. This CDR3 is CASSEGWSRTEAFF. The CDR3 nucleotides read TGTGCCAGCAGTGAGGGTTGGTCGAGGACTGAAGCTTTCTTT.

This clone was observed a handful of times. J is TRBJ1-2 and V is TRBV30, with D unclear. There are 15 residues in the CDR3. The germline CDR1 and CDR2 sequences are GTSNPN and SVGIG (reference sequence). Trimming shortened V by 2 bases and J by 7 bases, and 20 bases separated the two germline ends. CDR3 amino acids: CAWSFQLTVNGGYTF. CDR3 in DNA: TGTGCCTGGAGTTTTCAGTTAACAGTTAACGGTGGCTACACCTTC.

The J gene is TRBJ2-3, the V gene TRBV7-9, with 7 bases aligning to TRBD1. V lost 1 base to trimming and J lost 4 bases; unmatched junction nucleotides: 5. Germline CDR1 is SEHNR and CDR2 is FQNEAQ (reference sequence). The CDR3 is made up of 15 amino acids. The CDR3 DNA sequence: TGTGCCAGCAGCTTAGGCGACAGGGCGCCAGATACGCAGTATTTT. Translated: CASSLGDRAPDTQYF. The full variable domain, its missing parts supplied by reference TRBV7-9 and TRBJ2-3, is DTGVSQNPRHKITKRGQNVTFRCDPISEHNRLYWYRQTLGQGPEFLTYFQNEAQLEKSRLLSDRFSAERPKGSFSTLEIQRTEQGDSAMYLCASSLGDRAPDTQYFGPGTRLTVL.

In its sample, this clone was seen a few times. This rearrangement joins TRBV7-8 to TRBJ2-1; TRBD2 agrees at 9 bases. V lost 9 bases and J lost 0; bases outside the gene matches: 15. CDR1 and CDR2 (germline): SGHVS, FQNEAQ. CDR3 size: 18 residues. CDR3 loop: CASRRQAGGHDSYNEQFF. The CDR3, as DNA: TGTGCCAGTCGGCGTCAAGCGGGAGGCCACGACTCCTACAATGAGCAGTTCTTC.

The chain is built from TRBV15 and TRBJ1-6, with 9 bases matching TRBD1. CDR3 length: 15 amino acids. Trimming took 5 bases from V and 9 from J; bases not matched to a gene: 8. Germline values: CDR1 LNHNV, CDR2 YYDKDF (reference sequence). The CDR3 DNA is TGTGCCACCAGCGGATACACAGGGGGCAGTTCACCCCTCCACTTT. This gives the protein CATSGYTGGSSPLHF.

This clone has just a few counts. V gene TRBV6-6 combines with J gene TRBJ2-7; perhaps TRBD1 as D (7 bases). Germline V gives CDR1 MNHNY, CDR2 SVGAGI (reference sequence). V lost 5 bases to trimming and J lost 7 bases, with 18 bases between them. CDR3 length: 14 residues. CDR3 amino acids: CASSRTGGVGEQYF. The CDR3 region has the DNA TGTGCCAGCAGTCGGACAGGAGGGGTAGGAGAGCAGTACTTC.

This chain joins TRBV4-1 and TRBJ2-3; 9 bases match TRBD2. The J segment lost 0 bases and the V segment lost 0 bases, leaving 16 bases of the junction unmatched. CDR3 length: 21 amino acids. CDR1 is MGHRA, CDR2 YSYEKL, per germline. CDR3 sequence (DNA): TGCGCCAGCAGCCAAGATCAGGGTAGCGGGAGATGGGCACCTAGCACAGATACGCAGTATTTT. The encoded protein is CASSQDQGSGRWAPSTDTQYF.

The chain links TRBV9 to TRBJ2-3, with 12 nucleotides matching TRBD2. CDR3 length: 17 residues. Germline V CDR1 and CDR2: SGDLS, YYNGEE. The V segment lost 3 bases and the J segment 4 bases; nucleotides outside the gene matches: 9. The DNA of the CDR3 is TGTGCCAGCAGCGCCCCGACTAGCGGGAGATCGGCAGATACGCAGTATTTT. This sequence encodes CASSAPTSGRSADTQYF.

The chain joins TRBV19 to TRBJ2-5, with 8 nucleotides matching TRBD1. CDR3 length: 18 residues. The V and J ends lost 1 base and 4 bases, in that order; junction bases with no gene match: 14. Germline lookup yields CDR1 LNHDA and CDR2 SQIVND (reference sequence). The CDR3 region is CASSIALFRTGNGETQYF. The CDR3 DNA reads as TGTGCCAGTAGTATAGCGCTCTTCCGGACAGGGAACGGAGAGACCCAGTACTTC.

This clone was recorded only once. The chain has TRBV19 and TRBJ2-2; 7 bases line up with TRBD1. The J segment lost 2 bases and the V segment lost 1 base, leaving 4 bases of the junction unmatched. Per the germline V gene, CDR1 is LNHDA and CDR2 is SQIVND (reference sequence). CDR3 length: 16 amino acids. In DNA, the CDR3 is TGTGCCAGTAGTATAGGAGGGACAGCCAACACCGGGGAGCTGTTTTTT. Protein: CASSIGGTANTGELFF.

The chain employs TRBV6-1 and TRBJ1-5; TRBD1 might be the D (5 bases). V lost 3 bases and J 3 bases, leaving 15 bases between the germline ends. CDR3 length: 16 residues. Germline V gene lookup returns CDR1 MNHNS and CDR2 SASEGT. CDR3 residues: CASSDGAGSPNQPQHF. Written as DNA, the CDR3 is TGTGCCAGCAGTGATGGGGCAGGCTCCCCCAATCAGCCCCAGCATTTT.

This chain joins TRBV9 and TRBJ1-4; 12 nucleotides line up with TRBD1. The J segment lost 7 bases and the V segment lost 3 bases, leaving 4 bases of the junction unmatched. This CDR3 comprises 15 residues. CDR1 and CDR2 from the germline V gene are SGDLS and YYNGEE. In DNA form, the CDR3 reads TGTGCCAGCAGCGCAGGGACAGGGGGCAGTGAAAAACTGTTTTTT. Its protein product is CASSAGTGGSEKLFF.

Of note for this clone: A read error may produce the germline difference seen at one junction end. This chain uses TRBV27 with TRBJ1-1; D not certain. Germline-derived CDR1 and CDR2 are MNHEY and SMNVEV (reference sequence). The CDR3 loop spans 16 amino acids. The CDR3 DNA follows: TGTGCCCGCAGACTAAAGCCCTTGGGCGGACTTAAAGGAGCTTTCTTT. Translated, it gives CARRLKPLGGLKGAFF.

Points on this clone: Mismatch with germline at one junction end may stem from a read error. J is TRBJ2-3 and V is TRBV2; 15 nucleotides align to TRBD2. The CDR3 sequence is 16 residues long. Per the germline V gene, CDR1 is SNHLY and CDR2 is FYNNEI. CDR3 sequence: CARRAGLAGGRDTQYF. The CDR3 DNA sequence: TGTGCCCGCAGGGCGGGACTAGCGGGAGGTAGAGATACGCAGTATTTT.

This chain uses TRBV6-7 with TRBJ2-7, with 9 bases fitting TRBD1. TRBV6-7 is placed among ORFs of uncertain function. The CDR3 totals 13 residues. With V trimmed by 9 bases and J by 5 bases, 8 bases remained unmatched. DNA of the CDR3: TGTGCCAGAACCGGGACAGGGCGGAACGAGCAGTACTTC. Protein: CARTGTGRNEQYF.

In DNA form, the CDR3 reads TGTGCCAGCAGCGCGATAGCGGGGAGAACAGATACGCAGTATTTT. Its protein product is CASSAIAGRTDTQYF. V and J are TRBV9 and TRBJ2-3, with TRBD2 matching 8 bases. Germline V gives CDR1 SGDLS, CDR2 YYNGEE. The CDR3 has 15 residues. V was clipped by 3 bases and J by 3 bases; unmatched bases: 6.